Presented here are 10 T cell receptor beta chains from one specimen sequenced in a study of control samples from healthy donors and cancer patients. The method was immunoSEQ multiplex PCR; TCRdb's version includes in-frame clones alone and lacks a portion of them. Of 150,000 to 200,000 clones listed, around 96% are singletons. The sequenced material came from blood. All receptors derive from a woman aged 40 to 50 in good health.

This clone is a singleton in its sample. The rearrangement joins TRBV3-1 (or the pseudogene TRBV3-2) to TRBJ1-1; D is undetermined. Germline V gene lookup returns CDR1 LGHDT and CDR2 YNNKEL (reference sequence). Trimming stripped 4 bases from V and 2 bases from J, with 11 bases between. The CDR3 totals 14 residues. CDR3 nucleotides: TGTGCCAGCAGCCCCGCGGAGAAAAACACTGAAGCTTTCTTT. It encodes CASSPAEKNTEAFF.

This sequence joins TRBV10-3 and TRBJ1-1; 10 nucleotides match TRBD1. After removal of 4 bases from V and 6 bases from J, the junction contained 2 bases not matched to a gene. CDR1 and CDR2 (germline): ENHRY, SYGVKD. The CDR3 has 13 residues. CDR3 nucleotides: TGTGCCATCAGTGGACAGGGGGCTTCTGAAGCTTTCTTT. Translation: CAISGQGASEAFF.

The chain carries TRBV7-2 and TRBJ1-5, with D uncertain. Germline-derived CDR1 and CDR2 are SGHTA and FQGNSA. The V end lost 5 bases, the J end lost 4 bases, and 15 bases lay between the germline ends. This CDR3 region has 15 residues. CDR3: CASSPSGRVNQPQHF. The CDR3, as DNA: TGTGCCAGCAGCCCCTCGGGTCGGGTTAATCAGCCCCAGCATTTT.

The chain employs TRBV3-1 (or the pseudogene TRBV3-2) and TRBJ1-4; perhaps TRBD1 as D (5 bases). Per the germline V gene, CDR1 is LGHDT and CDR2 is YNNKEL (reference sequence). This CDR3 spans 17 amino acids. V dropped 0 bases and J dropped 4 bases, with 15 bases sitting between them. CDR3 coding DNA: TGTGCCAGCAGCCAAGATCTACGGGGCGGCGGTAATGAAAAACTGTTTTTT. Protein product: CASSQDLRGGGNEKLFF.

In its sample, this clone was seen once. CDR3 sequence: CASSIRDNTEAFF. Written as DNA, the CDR3 is TGTGCCAGCAGCATAAGGGATAACACTGAAGCTTTCTTT. This rearrangement joins TRBV7-9 to TRBJ1-1; no clear D gene. Germline-derived CDR1 and CDR2 are SEHNR and FQNEAQ (reference sequence). V lost 5 bases and J lost 2, with 9 bases in between. The CDR3 spans 13 residues.

The chain uses TRBV2 and TRBJ2-3; 9 bases map to TRBD2. Germline CDR1 and CDR2: SNHLY and FYNNEI. J lost 4 bases, V lost 6 bases, and 5 bases had no gene match. There are 14 residues in the CDR3. CDR3 region: CASSLAGSADTQYF. As DNA, the CDR3 is TGTGCCAGCAGCCTAGCGGGATCGGCAGATACGCAGTATTTT. Based on the CDR3 plus reference TRBV2 and TRBJ2-3, the full variable domain is EPEVTQTPSHQVTQMGQEVILRCVPISNHLYFYWYRQILGQKVEFLVSFYNNEISEKSEIFDDQFSVERPDGSNFTLKIRSTKLEDSAMYFCASSLAGSADTQYFGPGTRLTVL.

J is TRBJ1-1 and V is TRBV19; 9 bases are shared with TRBD1. J gave up 6 bases and V 8 bases, and 7 bases lay outside the gene matches. From germline, CDR1 is LNHDA and CDR2 SQIVND (reference sequence). This CDR3 spans 13 amino acids. The CDR3 spells CASCGTGKPEAFF. The CDR3 DNA reads as TGTGCCAGTTGCGGGACAGGGAAACCTGAAGCTTTCTTT.

The V call is TRBV4-2, the J call TRBJ1-1; D possibly corresponds to TRBD1 (5 bases). Trimming left V 0 bases short and J 8 bases short, with 13 bases between. Germline lookup yields CDR1 LGHNA and CDR2 YNFKEQ. CDR3 size: 14 residues. This chain's CDR3 is CASSQEVRAGEAFF. In DNA, the CDR3 is TGTGCCAGCAGCCAAGAAGTCAGGGCCGGGGAAGCTTTCTTT.

V usage is TRBV7-2 and J usage is TRBJ2-1, with D unresolved. The germline gives CDR1 SGHTA, CDR2 FQGNSA. V was trimmed by 8 bases and J by 0 bases, leaving 11 bases between them. This CDR3 has 14 residues. CDR3 amino acids: CASVSPSSYNEQFF. In DNA form, the CDR3 reads TGTGCCAGCGTTTCCCCTAGCTCCTACAATGAGCAGTTCTTC.

The rearrangement links TRBV6-5 to TRBJ1-4; D might be TRBD1 (6 bases). Germline CDR1 MNHEY, CDR2 SVGAGI. V was pared by 8 bases and J by 8 bases, with 21 bases between. This CDR3 region has 15 residues. CDR3 amino acids: CASSLVGTFREKLFF. For the CDR3, the DNA is TGTGCCAGCTCCCTCGTAGGGACATTCAGAGAAAAACTGTTTTTT.